This entry concerns a single TCR beta chain. Its antigen remains unidentified. The CDR3 end lies 3 residues beyond the end of the read and is filled in from the germline J gene. Trimming removed 4 bases at V and 1 base at J, with 8 bases between. The germline CDR1 and CDR2 sequences are SNHLY and FYNNEI. The CDR3 totals 14 residues. This sample was taken from a study of T cells in women clearing cervical HPV infection. Dot-blot hybridization genotyped cervical HPV amplified with MY09/MY11 PCR. Findings and limits, study-wide: Richness plus V gene abundances separated cases from controls with AUC 0.65 to 0.85. Repertoire richness, not evenness, was significantly elevated in CIN3+ cases versus controls. Each sample's T-cell count was unknown, possibly confounding richness.

The assay was immunoSEQ multiplex PCR, and TCRdb's table has in-frame clones only and misses some. Its listing shows 30,000 to 45,000 clones. The V gene is TRBV2, the J gene TRBJ1-3; the D is unclear. The TCR comes from a woman aged 18 to 75 with a cervical HPV16 infection that either progressed to CIN3+ or cleared (not recorded which). Input material: blood buffy coat. CDR3 DNA, as far as it was read: TGTGCCAGCAGTGTAGGGCCTTCTGGAAACACC. Residues: CASSVGPSGNT. The whole CDR3 sequence reads CASSVGPSGNTIYF.